This TCR beta chain was profiled in a study of ipilimumab plus nivolumab after autologous stem cell transplantation. For the study at large: Median doses per patient: about five ipilimumab, under ten nivolumab.

Checkpoint therapy with ipilimumab 1 mg/kg began 14 to 28 days after transplant. Sequencing was performed with immunoSEQ multiplex PCR; in TCRdb, only in-frame clones are kept and a portion is missing. The sample holds 84,000 or so clones, about 83% seen once. This CDR3 spans 12 amino acids. CDR1 MNHEY and CDR2 SVGAGI come from the germline V gene. About this clone: The junction does not match germline at one end; this may be a read error.

This clonotype was obtained from a male donor with diffuse large B-cell lymphoma. Sequencing used PBMCs, obtained in a trial of ipilimumab plus nivolumab as post-transplant consolidation. This chain links TRBV6-5 with TRBJ2-7; unclear D gene. This CDR3 reads CASSRDNREQCF. The CDR3 DNA sequence: TGTGCCAGCAGCCGAGATAACCGCGAGCAGTGCTTC.